A single T cell receptor beta chain is shown here with its context. This clonotype was observed a few times. It has no known antigen specificity. The record has no base qualities; no much larger clone is one base away. For CDR1 and CDR2, the germline V gene (reference sequence) lists DFQATT and SNEGSKA. The CDR3 runs 14 amino acids, cysteine and phenylalanine included. Solely the CDR3 DNA is kept, with 42 bases framed from the first base. Trimming costs V 5 bases and J 8 bases, and their ends lie 19 bases apart. These data are taken from a study of blood T cells in healthy people across ages (dated by TCRdb to about 2015). Context from the whole study: Template switching captured roughly one uniquely barcoded TCR beta cDNA molecule per two T cells in model experiments. Age-related changes in TCR beta repertoire diversity were measured in the study by deep sequencing normalized with unique cDNA molecular identifiers. To avoid experimental bias, donors of different ages were distributed randomly across sequencing lanes. Using the same blood draw, the study looked at two additional independent replicas of 1 million unique cDNA reads for two donors, one aged 18 to 30 and the other aged 80 or older. The donors were split into four age groups: young (average around 16 years), middle-aged (around 40), aged (about 56) and long-lived (roughly 80).

The full study reports these points: Compared with the aged group, more naive CD4+ T cells, fewer expanded clones and increased TCR diversity were shown by the long-lived group, suggesting age selection. There was a strong correlation between observed TCR beta diversity and the percentage of naive T cells measured by flow cytometry. Observed TCR beta diversity per million T cells fell roughly linearly with age, and a significant reduction was already apparent by age roughly 40. The CMV infection status of donors was not known, potentially confounding age-related changes in expanded clonotypes. Bulk unsorted PBMC profiling prevented conclusive comparison of naive and antigen-experienced compartments. Estimates of total diversity based on one million sequenced T cells were considered lower bounds and underestimates.

Donors were a few dozen systemically healthy Caucasian individuals from Russia aged roughly 6 to 90 years. Ten milliliters of peripheral blood were drawn from each donor into EDTA-treated Vacutainer tubes. Ficoll-Paque density-gradient centrifugation was used to isolate PBMCs, with at least 7 million per sample. Total RNA, at least 5 micrograms per sample, was extracted from PBMCs with Trizol reagent. For every donor, flow cytometry on a PBMC aliquot measured the percentage of naive CD45RAhigh/CD27high T cells. Preparation of the library involved 5' RACE. For sequencing, an Illumina HiSeq 2500 was employed. The second PCR ran for about 6 to 12 cycles and used a J-beta primer mix along with a sample-barcoded 5' primer. A unique molecular identifier was introduced onto each TCR beta cDNA molecule by a template-switch 5' adaptor carrying 12 random nucleotides. At least 3 million CDR3-containing paired-end reads were obtained from each sample. First-strand cDNA was synthesized from all RNA with the Mint cDNA synthesis kit, primed by a TRBC-specific oligonucleotide. All cDNA was treated with uracil-DNA glycosylase and then went through a first 18-cycle PCR with the universal primers M1SS and BC2_uni_R. In the original analysis: For normalization, 1 million high-quality reads were randomly selected from each sample, with every read carrying a distinct molecular identifier. Instead of being binned into consensus sequences, reads that shared molecular identifiers were thrown out. MiTCR, run with a Q25 quality threshold and the strictest error-elimination algorithm, handled CDR3 identification, clonotype clustering and error correction. A nonparametric unseen species model with Euler transformation was used to estimate lower-bound total TCR beta diversity. Starting from the raw public reads, TCRdb applied fastp trimming at Q25, assembled clones with MiXCR and retained in-frame beta chains. Each CDR3 protein appears once, grouped with its most common genes and DNA. In this record, the V and J calls reflect TCRdb's handling and not the investigators' own analysis. The sample includes about 1.5 million distinct CDR3 sequences, with approximately 43% observed a single time. The ten largest clones represent more than 4% of the sample.

This clonotype originated in a woman in her late teens or twenties in good health. The sample comprised blood. The sequence links TRBV20-1 to TRBJ2-1; a tentative D call is TRBD2 (6 bases match). The sequence in DNA is TGCAGTGCTTGGTCGGACGGGAGTGTTGATGAGCAGTTCTTC. This encodes CSAWSDGSVDEQFF.